This TCR beta chain was obtained from a study of T cells after yellow fever vaccination. Study conclusions and caveats: Repertoires sorted by FACS could include abundant clonotypes that are contaminants from the bulk population.

Concerning this clonotype: The antigen remains unidentified.

The CDR3 runs to 15 residues. The germline gives CDR1 SGHNT, CDR2 YYREEE (reference sequence). V lost 1 base and J lost 2, with 11 bases in between. One entry per CDR3 protein results from TCRdb running MiXCR on the 5' RACE reads. The data show 170,000 or so distinct CDR3 sequences, with about 6% seen just once and less than 3.5% held by the top ten. The sequencing used CD4+ T cells sorted from PBMCs, collected on the day of the first yellow fever vaccination. The chain carries TRBV5-4 and TRBJ2-3; D perhaps matches TRBD1 (5 bases). The TCR originated in a man between 18 and 35 years old who received the YFV17D yellow fever vaccine. CDR3 sequence: CASSLQGWNTDTQYF. In nucleotides, the CDR3 is TGTGCCAGCAGCTTGCAGGGCTGGAACACAGATACGCAGTATTTT.